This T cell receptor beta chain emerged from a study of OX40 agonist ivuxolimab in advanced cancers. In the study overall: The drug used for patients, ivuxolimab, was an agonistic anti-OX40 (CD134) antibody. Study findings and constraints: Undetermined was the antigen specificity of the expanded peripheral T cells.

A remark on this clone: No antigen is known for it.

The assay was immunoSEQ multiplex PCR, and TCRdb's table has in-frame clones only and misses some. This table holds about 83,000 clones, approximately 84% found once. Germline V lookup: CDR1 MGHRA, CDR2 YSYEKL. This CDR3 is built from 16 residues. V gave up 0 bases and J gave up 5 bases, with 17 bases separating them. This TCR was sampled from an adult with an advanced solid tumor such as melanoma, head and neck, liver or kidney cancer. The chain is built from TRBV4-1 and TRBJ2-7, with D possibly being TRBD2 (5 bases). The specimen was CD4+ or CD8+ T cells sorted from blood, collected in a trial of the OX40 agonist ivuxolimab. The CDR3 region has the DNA TGCGCCAGCAGCCAAGAAGCCGGCTCCCCCGGGGACGAGCAGTACTTC. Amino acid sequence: CASSQEAGSPGDEQYF.